The T cell receptor (beta chain) under discussion was sequenced for a study of graft-versus-host responses after intestinal transplantation. Study-wide findings and caveats: Within the allografts of patients who had graft-donor T cell macrochimerism, graft-versus-host to host-versus-graft clonal ratios were high.

The CDR3 runs 13 residues. Trimming pared 1 base from V and 6 bases from J, leaving 7 bases between. Germline loops: CDR1 KGHSH, CDR2 LQKENI. Concerning this clone itself: Its specificity is not known.

Generated by immunoSEQ multiplex PCR, the TCRdb table keeps only in-frame clones and is missing some. The data show about 69,000 clones, over 85% seen once. The sequences come from bone marrow, collected approximately 100 weeks after intestinal transplantation. The rearrangement links TRBV18 to TRBJ2-1; D is ambiguous. This TCR came from a human patient who received an intestinal transplant, so some T cells may come from the graft donor. CDR3 loop: CASSPRIGNEQFF. The DNA of the CDR3 is TGTGCCAGCTCACCACGAATTGGCAATGAGCAGTTCTTC.